These 18 T cell receptor beta chains came from one sample sequenced in a study of early T cells in non-severe SARS-CoV-2 infection. TCRdb re-derived calls from the 5' RACE reads in MiXCR, one entry per CDR3 protein. This table has over 85,000 distinct CDR3 sequences, over 9.5% appearing once. Source: whole blood, taken at baseline. These receptors were collected from an adult who was a healthcare worker with PCR-confirmed SARS-CoV-2 infection or an uninfected control (not recorded which).

The chain has TRBV5-4 and TRBJ2-7, with unresolved D. V was clipped by 3 bases and J by 6 bases, with 16 bases between them. This CDR3 contains 14 residues. The germline V gene encodes CDR1 SGHNT and CDR2 YYREEE (reference sequence). The CDR3 DNA reads TGTGCCAGCAGCTCACCCGGGCCCATCCCCGAGCAGTACTTC. It translates to CASSSPGPIPEQYF.

This clonotype was counted many times. The chain is built from TRBV29-1 and TRBJ2-1; 11 bases fit TRBD2. The CDR3 length is 13 residues. With 3 bases clipped from V and 10 bases from J, the junction kept 5 bases outside the gene matches. Per the germline V gene, CDR1 is SQVTM and CDR2 is ANQGSEA. The CDR3 here is CSVDLAGGGEQFF. The CDR3 bases are TGCAGCGTTGACCTAGCGGGAGGAGGAGAGCAGTTCTTC.

This clonotype has more than one count but fewer than ten. The rearrangement joins TRBV20-1 to TRBJ2-3, with 10 bases matching TRBD2. With V trimmed by 6 bases and J by 3 bases, 9 bases remained unmatched. The CDR3 contains 15 residues. Germline CDR1 is DFQATT and CDR2 is SNEGSKA (reference sequence). The CDR3 reads CSAPAASGRTDTQYF. The CDR3 nucleotides read TGCAGTGCCCCCGCAGCTAGCGGGAGAACAGATACGCAGTATTTT.

V and J are TRBV29-1 and TRBJ2-7; TRBD2 might be the D (5 bases). Per germline, CDR1 SQVTM and CDR2 ANQGSEA. Trimming stripped 7 bases from V and 7 bases from J, with 17 bases between. CDR3 length: 12 residues. The CDR3 reads CSAARSRGEQYF. DNA for the CDR3: TGCAGCGCTGCCCGGAGCCGAGGGGAGCAGTACTTC.

There are a few counts of this clonotype. The chain combines TRBV11-2 with TRBJ2-4, with D possibly being TRBD1 (7 bases). The CDR3 length is 16 residues. V lost 5 bases, J lost 0 bases, and 14 bases lay in between. Germline values: CDR1 SGHAT, CDR2 FQNNGV. The CDR3 nucleotides are TGTGCCAGCAGCGCGGGGACAGAACTAGCCAAAAACATTCAGTACTTC. Residues: CASSAGTELAKNIQYF.

The chain combines TRBV6-6 with TRBJ1-4; unclear D gene. CDR3 length: 14 amino acids. Between the trimmed V and J ends, which lost 2 bases and 6 bases, there was a span of 10 bases. Germline V gene sequence: CDR1 MNHNY, CDR2 SVGAGI (reference sequence). The CDR3 sequence: CASSYDGIDEKLFF. In DNA, the CDR3 is TGTGCCAGCAGTTACGACGGGATTGATGAAAAACTGTTTTTT.

The rearrangement joins TRBV20-1 to TRBJ2-7; D unresolved. The CDR3 sequence is 12 residues long. The germline V gene has CDR1 DFQATT and CDR2 SNEGSKA (reference sequence). The V end was cut by 3 bases, the J end by 0 bases, with 6 bases between. CDR3 sequence (DNA): TGCAGTGCTAGCCCTAGCTCCTACGAGCAGTACTTC. As protein: CSASPSSYEQYF.

Only a few counts were recorded for this clonotype. CDR3 protein: CASSLGPVRLEAFF. The CDR3 DNA follows: TGTGCCAGCAGTTTGGGTCCTGTTAGACTTGAAGCTTTCTTT. The gene calls are TRBV6-5 and TRBJ1-1; D unresolved. The V and J ends lost 4 bases and 7 bases respectively, with 16 bases between them. Germline loops: CDR1 MNHEY, CDR2 SVGAGI. The CDR3 is 14 amino acids.

V and J are TRBV6-6 and TRBJ1-1; the D gene is possibly TRBD1 (6 bases). The CDR3 runs 14 residues. Germline V lookup: CDR1 MNHNY, CDR2 SVGAGI (reference sequence). V lost 6 bases to trimming and J lost 0 bases, with 11 bases between them. Here the CDR3 reads CASRHRALNTEAFF. CDR3 bases: TGTGCCAGCAGGCACAGGGCGTTGAACACTGAAGCTTTCTTT.

The CDR3 loop is CASSLRLGRPDTQYF. The CDR3 DNA is TGTGCCAGCAGCTTGCGGTTAGGGCGTCCAGATACGCAGTATTTT. This chain connects TRBV5-4 to TRBJ2-3, with unresolved D. There are 15 residues in the CDR3. Trimming removed 1 base from V and 4 bases from J, with 13 bases in between. Germline lookup yields CDR1 SGHNT and CDR2 YYREEE (reference sequence).

For the CDR3, the DNA is TGTGCCAGCGGGATTAGCGGGAGGGATGAGCAGTTCTTC. Protein sequence: CASGISGRDEQFF. The chain is built from TRBV28 and TRBJ2-1; 11 bases are a match to TRBD2. The CDR3 contains 13 residues. Germline CDR1 reads MDHEN; CDR2 reads SYDVKM. V lost 8 bases to trimming and J lost 8 bases; unmatched junction nucleotides: 5.

This rearrangement joins TRBV6-4 to TRBJ2-2, with 9 bases identical to TRBD2. CDR1 is MRHNA and CDR2 is SNTAGT in the germline V gene. The CDR3 is 16 amino acids. V lost 6 bases to trimming and J lost 3 bases; unmatched junction nucleotides: 8. Here the CDR3 reads CASSKGSGGYTGELFF. The DNA for the CDR3 is TGTGCCAGCAGCAAGGGTAGCGGGGGATACACCGGGGAGCTGTTTTTT.

This clonotype was detected a few times. The CDR3 region is CASSITQVYSNQPQHF. CDR3 DNA: TGTGCCAGTAGTATAACCCAGGTTTATAGCAATCAGCCCCAGCATTTT. The chain links TRBV19 to TRBJ1-5, with no clear D. The germline V gene has CDR1 LNHDA and CDR2 SQIVND (reference sequence). V was cut by 2 bases and J by 0 bases, with 11 bases left in between. The CDR3 loop spans 16 amino acids.

The chain uses TRBV6-2 or TRBV6-3 and TRBJ2-7; 15 bases match TRBD2. With V trimmed by 6 bases and J by 4 bases, 4 bases remained unmatched. The CDR3 spans 15 residues. Germline-derived CDR1 and CDR2 are MNHEY and SVGEGT. CDR3 sequence reads: CASSEGLAGGYEQYF. CDR3 nucleotides: TGTGCCAGCAGCGAGGGACTAGCGGGAGGATACGAGCAGTACTTC.

This chain joins TRBV29-1 and TRBJ1-5; the match to TRBD1 covers 9 bases. This CDR3 contains 13 residues. With 4 bases clipped from V and 7 bases from J, the junction kept 5 bases outside the gene matches. Germline V gene sequence: CDR1 SQVTM, CDR2 ANQGSEA. This CDR3 is CSVGDRVGQPQHF. CDR3 DNA: TGCAGCGTTGGGGACAGGGTAGGACAGCCCCAGCATTTT.

The chain carries TRBV20-1 and TRBJ1-2, with D unresolved. Germline lookup yields CDR1 DFQATT and CDR2 SNEGSKA (reference sequence). V shed 6 bases and J shed 6 bases, with 23 bases lying between them. The CDR3 totals 15 residues. In DNA form, the CDR3 reads TGCAGTGCCCGACCCATTCGAGGGTTGGAGAATGGCTACACCTTC. Its translation is CSARPIRGLENGYTF.

This clonotype was seen a few times. The rearrangement uses TRBV5-6 and TRBJ2-2, with D perhaps matching TRBD2 (6 bases). The CDR3 runs to 14 residues. The V gene lost 1 base and the J gene lost 6 bases, with 10 bases spanning the gap. Germline CDR1 and CDR2: SGHDT and YYEEEE. CDR3 in amino acids: CASSLSGSSGELFF. CDR3 in DNA: TGTGCCAGCAGCTTGTCCGGGAGCTCCGGGGAGCTGTTTTTT.

The rearrangement joins TRBV29-1 to TRBJ2-5; D may be TRBD1 (6 bases). Germline V lookup: CDR1 SQVTM, CDR2 ANQGSEA. The CDR3 is 15 amino acids. Between the trimmed V and J ends, which lost 2 bases and 4 bases, there was a span of 17 bases. CDR3 coding DNA: TGCAGCGTTGAAAAGGGTCAGGGGTCCGGAGAGACCCAGTACTTC. This sequence encodes CSVEKGQGSGETQYF.